This T cell receptor beta chain was recorded in a study of T cell responses to AZD1222 COVID-19 vaccine. Turning to the study itself: Second doses at about 4 or about 12 weeks were pooled. Study-wide results and limits: Among vaccine-associated CD4 TCRs, coverage spanned spike, with dominance at 160-218 and 743-854. Spike-specific TCR breadth rose after two AZD1222 doses, and depth rose as well. Only a handful of AZD1222 recipients were seropositive at baseline.

The sample holds a few counts of this clone. Its specificity is not known. Sequencing was performed with immunoSEQ multiplex PCR; in TCRdb, only in-frame clones are kept and a portion is missing. Among approximately 100,000 clones listed, about 91% were seen once. V was shortened by 3 bases and J by 7 bases, with 16 bases between the two germline ends. Germline-derived CDR1 and CDR2 are MNHEY and SMNVEV (reference sequence). The length of the CDR3 is 16 residues. The receptor's source is an adult in good health. The genes are TRBV27 and TRBJ1-6, with TRBD1 as a possible D gene (6 bases). Sample: peripheral blood, taken on day 0 of AZD1222 vaccination. CDR3: CASSFGQPRGNSPLHF. DNA for the CDR3: TGTGCCAGCAGTTTTGGACAGCCTAGGGGGAATTCACCCCTCCACTTT.